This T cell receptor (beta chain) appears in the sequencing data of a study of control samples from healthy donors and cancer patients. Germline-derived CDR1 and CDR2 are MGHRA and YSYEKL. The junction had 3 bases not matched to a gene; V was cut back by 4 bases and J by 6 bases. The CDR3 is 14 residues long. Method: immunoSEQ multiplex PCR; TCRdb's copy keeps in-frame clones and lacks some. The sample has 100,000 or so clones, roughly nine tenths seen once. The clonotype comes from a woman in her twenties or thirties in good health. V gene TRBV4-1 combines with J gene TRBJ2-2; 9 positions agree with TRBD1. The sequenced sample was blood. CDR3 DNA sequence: TGCGCCAGCAGCCTCGGACAGGGGCCCGGGGAGCTGTTTTTT. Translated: CASSLGQGPGELFF.